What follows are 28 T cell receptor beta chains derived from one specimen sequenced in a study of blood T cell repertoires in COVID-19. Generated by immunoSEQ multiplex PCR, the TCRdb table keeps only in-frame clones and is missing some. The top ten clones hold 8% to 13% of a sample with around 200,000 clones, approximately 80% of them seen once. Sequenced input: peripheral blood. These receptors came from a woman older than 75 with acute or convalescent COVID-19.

In DNA, the CDR3 is TGTGCCAGCAGTTATCACTGGGACACTCAAGAGACCCAGTACTTC. This codes for CASSYHWDTQETQYF. The chain uses TRBV6-6 and TRBJ2-5; a possible D gene is TRBD1 (6 bases). The CDR3 runs 15 residues. Per the germline V gene, CDR1 is MNHNY and CDR2 is SVGAGI (reference sequence). With 3 bases removed from V and 2 bases from J, the gap between germline ends came to 13 bases.

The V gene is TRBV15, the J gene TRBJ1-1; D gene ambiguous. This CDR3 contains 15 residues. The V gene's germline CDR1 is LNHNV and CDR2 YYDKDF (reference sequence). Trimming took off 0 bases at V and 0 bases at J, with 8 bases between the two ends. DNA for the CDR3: TGTGCCACCAGCAGAGATCCAGGCATGAACACTGAAGCTTTCTTT. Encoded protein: CATSRDPGMNTEAFF.

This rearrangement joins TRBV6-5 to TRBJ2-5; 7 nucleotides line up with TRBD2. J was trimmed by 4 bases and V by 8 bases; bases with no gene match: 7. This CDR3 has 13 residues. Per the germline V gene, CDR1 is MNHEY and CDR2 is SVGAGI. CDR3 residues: CASSRGGRETQYF. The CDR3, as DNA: TGTGCCAGCTCGAGGGGAGGGCGAGAGACCCAGTACTTC.

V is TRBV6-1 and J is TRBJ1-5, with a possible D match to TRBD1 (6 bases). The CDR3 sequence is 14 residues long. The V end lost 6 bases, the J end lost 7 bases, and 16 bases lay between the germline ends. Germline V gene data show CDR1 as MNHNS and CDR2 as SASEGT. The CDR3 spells CASRQRQEWQPQHF. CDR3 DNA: TGTGCCAGCAGACAACGACAGGAATGGCAGCCCCAGCATTTT.

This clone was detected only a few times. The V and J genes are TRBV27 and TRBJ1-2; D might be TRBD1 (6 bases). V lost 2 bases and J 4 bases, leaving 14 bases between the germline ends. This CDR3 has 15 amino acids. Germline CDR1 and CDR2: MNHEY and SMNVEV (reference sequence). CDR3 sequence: CASSLNNRVIYGYTF. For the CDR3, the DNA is TGTGCCAGCAGTTTAAATAACAGGGTTATCTATGGCTACACCTTC.

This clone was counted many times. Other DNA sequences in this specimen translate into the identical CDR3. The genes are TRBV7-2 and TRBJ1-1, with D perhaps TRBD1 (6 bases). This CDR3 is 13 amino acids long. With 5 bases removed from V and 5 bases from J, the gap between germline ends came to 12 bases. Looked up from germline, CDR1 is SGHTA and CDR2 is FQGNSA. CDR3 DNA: TGTGCCAGCAGCAAGGGGCAGGGGACTGAAGCTTTCTTT. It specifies CASSKGQGTEAFF.

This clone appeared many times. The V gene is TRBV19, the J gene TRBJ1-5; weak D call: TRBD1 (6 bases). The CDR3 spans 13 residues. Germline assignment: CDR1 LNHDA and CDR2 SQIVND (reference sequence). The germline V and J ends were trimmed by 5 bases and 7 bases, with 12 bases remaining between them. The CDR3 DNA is TGTGCCAGTAGTCTAGGAACAGGGCAGCCCCAGCATTTT. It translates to CASSLGTGQPQHF.

CDR3 bases: TGTGCCAGCAGCCCCGGGGGGACTGAAGCTTTCTTT. Its translation: CASSPGGTEAFF. V and J are TRBV7-2 and TRBJ1-1; TRBD1 is a possible D gene (5 bases). V shed 5 bases and J shed 5 bases, with 9 bases lying between them. CDR3 length: 12 amino acids. The V gene's germline CDR1 is SGHTA and CDR2 FQGNSA.

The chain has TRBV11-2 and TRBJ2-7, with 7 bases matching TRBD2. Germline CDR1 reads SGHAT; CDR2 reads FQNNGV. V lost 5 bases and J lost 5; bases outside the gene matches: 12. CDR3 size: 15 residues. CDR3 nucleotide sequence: TGTGCCAGCAGCGCCTCCAGCGGGAAAAGCAACGAGCAGTACTTC. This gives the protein CASSASSGKSNEQYF.

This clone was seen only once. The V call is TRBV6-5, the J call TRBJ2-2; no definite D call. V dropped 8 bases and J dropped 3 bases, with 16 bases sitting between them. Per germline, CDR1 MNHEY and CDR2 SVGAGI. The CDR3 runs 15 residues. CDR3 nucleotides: TGTGCCAGCGGCTCTGAGCGACGGGACACCGGGGAGCTGTTTTTT. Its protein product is CASGSERRDTGELFF.

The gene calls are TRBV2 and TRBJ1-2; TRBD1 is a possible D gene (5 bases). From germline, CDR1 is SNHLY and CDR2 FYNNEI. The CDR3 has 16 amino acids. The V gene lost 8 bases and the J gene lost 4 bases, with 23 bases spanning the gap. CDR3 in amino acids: CASHLGGAIPPYGYTF. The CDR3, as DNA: TGTGCCAGCCACTTGGGAGGGGCCATCCCGCCCTATGGCTACACCTTC.

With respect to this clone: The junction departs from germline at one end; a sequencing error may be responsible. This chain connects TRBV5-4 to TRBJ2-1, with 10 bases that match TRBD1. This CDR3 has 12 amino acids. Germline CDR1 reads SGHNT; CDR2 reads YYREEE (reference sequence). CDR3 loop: CASSLEGQGILF. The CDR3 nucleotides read TGTGCCAGCAGCTTGGAGGGACAGGGGATCCTCTTC.

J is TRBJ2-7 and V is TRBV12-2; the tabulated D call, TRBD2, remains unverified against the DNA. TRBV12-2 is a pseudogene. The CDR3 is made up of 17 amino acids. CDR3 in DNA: TGTGCAAGTCGCTTAGGGTGGACTAGCGGGGGTCGGGGCGAGCAGTACTTC. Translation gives CASRLGWTSGGRGEQYF.

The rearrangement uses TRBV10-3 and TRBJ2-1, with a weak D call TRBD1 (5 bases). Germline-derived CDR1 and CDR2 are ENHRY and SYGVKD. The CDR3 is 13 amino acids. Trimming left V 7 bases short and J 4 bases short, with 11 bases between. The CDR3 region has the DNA TGTGCCATCACCAAGGACACTTACAATGAGCAGTTCTTC. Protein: CAITKDTYNEQFF.

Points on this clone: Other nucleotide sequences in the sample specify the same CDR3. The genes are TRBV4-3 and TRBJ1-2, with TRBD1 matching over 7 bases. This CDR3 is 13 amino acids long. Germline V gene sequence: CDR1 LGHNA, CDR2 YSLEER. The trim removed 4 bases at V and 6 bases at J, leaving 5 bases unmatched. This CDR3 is CASSLRDSNGYTF. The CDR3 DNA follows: TGCGCCAGCAGCCTTCGGGACAGCAATGGCTACACCTTC.

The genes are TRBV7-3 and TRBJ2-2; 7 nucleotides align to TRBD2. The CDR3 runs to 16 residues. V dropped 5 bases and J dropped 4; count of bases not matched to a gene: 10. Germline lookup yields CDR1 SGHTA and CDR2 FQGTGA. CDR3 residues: CASSPAWGGVTGELFF. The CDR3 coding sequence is TGTGCCAGCAGCCCCGCTTGGGGGGGTGTCACCGGGGAGCTGTTTTTT.

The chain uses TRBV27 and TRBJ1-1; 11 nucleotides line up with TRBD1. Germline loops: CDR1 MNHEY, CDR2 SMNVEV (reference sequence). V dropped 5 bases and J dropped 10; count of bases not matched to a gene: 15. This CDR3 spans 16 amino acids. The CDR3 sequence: CASSPTPGQGARRAFF. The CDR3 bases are TGTGCCAGCAGTCCCACCCCCGGACAGGGGGCGAGGAGAGCTTTCTTT.

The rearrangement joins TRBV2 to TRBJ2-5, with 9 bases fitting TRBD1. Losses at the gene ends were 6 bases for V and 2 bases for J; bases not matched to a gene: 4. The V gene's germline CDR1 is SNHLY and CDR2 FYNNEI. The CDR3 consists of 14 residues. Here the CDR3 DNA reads TGTGCCAGCAGCTTACAGGGGGCTCAAGAGACCCAGTACTTC. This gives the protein CASSLQGAQETQYF.

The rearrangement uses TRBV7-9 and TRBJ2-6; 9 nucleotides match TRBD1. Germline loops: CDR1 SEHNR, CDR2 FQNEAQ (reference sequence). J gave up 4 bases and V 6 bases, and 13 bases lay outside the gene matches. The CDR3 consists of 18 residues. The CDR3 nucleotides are TGTGCCAGCAGATCTATATGGGACAGGGCATCCGGGGCCAACGTCCTGACTTTC. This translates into CASRSIWDRASGANVLTF.

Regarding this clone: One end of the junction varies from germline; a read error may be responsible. The CDR3 sequence: CASSLTRTGGFNEQFF. DNA for the CDR3: TGTGCTAGCAGCTTAACAAGGACAGGGGGCTTCAATGAGCAGTTCTTC. This chain links TRBV7-7 with TRBJ2-1, with 11 bases that match TRBD1. The CDR3 covers 16 residues. Germline CDR1 SSHAT, CDR2 FNYEAQ (reference sequence).

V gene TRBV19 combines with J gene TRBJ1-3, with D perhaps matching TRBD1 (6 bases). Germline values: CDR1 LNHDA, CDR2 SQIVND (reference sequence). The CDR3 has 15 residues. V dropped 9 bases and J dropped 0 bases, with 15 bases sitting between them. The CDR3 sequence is CASQQGSISGNTIYF. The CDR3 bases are TGTGCCAGCCAACAGGGTAGCATCTCTGGAAACACCATATATTTT.

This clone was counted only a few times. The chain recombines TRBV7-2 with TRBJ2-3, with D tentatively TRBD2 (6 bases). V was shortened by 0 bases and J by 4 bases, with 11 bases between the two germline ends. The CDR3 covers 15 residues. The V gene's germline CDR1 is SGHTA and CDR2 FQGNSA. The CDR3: CASSLAGGVADTQYF. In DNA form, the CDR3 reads TGTGCCAGCAGCTTAGCGGGGGGTGTAGCAGATACGCAGTATTTT.

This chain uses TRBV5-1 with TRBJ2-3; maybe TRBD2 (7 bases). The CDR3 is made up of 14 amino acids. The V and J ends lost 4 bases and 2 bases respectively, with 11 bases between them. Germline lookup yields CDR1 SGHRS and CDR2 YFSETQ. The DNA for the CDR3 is TGCGCCAGCAGCAGGGGGGGTATCACAGATACGCAGTATTTT. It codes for CASSRGGITDTQYF.

The CDR3: CAITGTSGSYEQYF. The CDR3 DNA reads TGTGCCATCACTGGGACTAGCGGGAGTTACGAGCAGTACTTC. The chain links TRBV10-3 to TRBJ2-7; 14 bases align to TRBD2. Unmatched junction bases numbered 3, after V lost 7 bases and J lost 4 bases. CDR1 and CDR2 (germline): ENHRY, SYGVKD. The CDR3 is 14 residues long.

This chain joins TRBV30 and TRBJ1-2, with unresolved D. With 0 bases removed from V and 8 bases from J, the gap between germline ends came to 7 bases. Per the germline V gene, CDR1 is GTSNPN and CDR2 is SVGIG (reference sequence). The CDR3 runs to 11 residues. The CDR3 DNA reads TGTGCCTGGAGTGTACTTTCCGGCTACACCTTC. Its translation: CAWSVLSGYTF. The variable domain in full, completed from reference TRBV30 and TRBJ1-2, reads SQTIHQWPATLVQPVGSPLSLECTVEGTSNPNLYWYRQAAGRGLQLLFYSVGIGQISSEVPQNLSASRPQDRQFILSSKKLLLSDSGFYLCAWSVLSGYTFGSGTRLTVV.

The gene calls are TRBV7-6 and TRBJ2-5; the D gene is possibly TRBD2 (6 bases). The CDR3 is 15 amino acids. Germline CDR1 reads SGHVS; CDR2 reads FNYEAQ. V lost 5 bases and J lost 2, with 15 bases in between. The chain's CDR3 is CASSPPLAQQETQYF. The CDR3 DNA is TGTGCCAGCAGCCCCCCGCTAGCGCAACAAGAGACCCAGTACTTC.

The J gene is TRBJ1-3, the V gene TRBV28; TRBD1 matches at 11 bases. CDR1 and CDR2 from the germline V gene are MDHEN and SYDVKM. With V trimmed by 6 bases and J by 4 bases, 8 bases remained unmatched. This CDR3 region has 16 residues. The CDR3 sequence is CASSTPGQGVGNTIYF. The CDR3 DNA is TGTGCCAGCAGCACCCCGGGACAGGGGGTGGGAAACACCATATATTTT.

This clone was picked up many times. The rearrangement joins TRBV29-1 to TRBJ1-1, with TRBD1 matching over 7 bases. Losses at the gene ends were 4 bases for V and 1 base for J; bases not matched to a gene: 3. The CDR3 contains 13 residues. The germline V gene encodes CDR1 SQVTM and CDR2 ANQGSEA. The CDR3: CSVGPGGNTEAFF. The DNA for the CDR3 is TGCAGCGTTGGGCCAGGGGGGAACACTGAAGCTTTCTTT. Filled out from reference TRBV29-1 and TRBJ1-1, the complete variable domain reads SAVISQKPSRDICQRGTSLTIQCQVDSQVTMMFWYRQQPGQSLTLIATANQGSEATYESGFVIDKFPISRPNLTFSTLTVSNMSPEDSSIYLCSVGPGGNTEAFFGQGTRLTVV.